This T cell receptor beta chain was retrieved from a study of patients and donors after allogeneic stem cell transplantation. V lost 7 bases and J lost 7; bases outside the gene matches: 11. Germline V gene lookup returns CDR1 ENHRY and CDR2 SYGVKD. The CDR3 has 14 residues. TCRdb re-called the RT-PCR reads through MiXCR, storing one row per CDR3 protein. The sample holds 200,000 to 250,000 distinct CDR3 sequences, 13% to 15% seen once. This clonotype is labeled as medium-sized (0.01 to 0.1%). The sequenced material came from blood, either unsorted or a sorted T cell fraction (not recorded which). This clonotype was obtained from a human donor who was either an allogeneic HSCT recipient or a stem cell or donor lymphocyte infusion donor (not recorded which). It is not recorded whose cells these are; they may come from a transplant donor. V gene TRBV10-3 combines with J gene TRBJ2-7, with TRBD2 matching over 9 bases. Here the CDR3 reads CAITWASGTGEQYF. The CDR3 coding sequence is TGTGCCATCACGTGGGCTAGCGGGACCGGGGAGCAGTACTTC.